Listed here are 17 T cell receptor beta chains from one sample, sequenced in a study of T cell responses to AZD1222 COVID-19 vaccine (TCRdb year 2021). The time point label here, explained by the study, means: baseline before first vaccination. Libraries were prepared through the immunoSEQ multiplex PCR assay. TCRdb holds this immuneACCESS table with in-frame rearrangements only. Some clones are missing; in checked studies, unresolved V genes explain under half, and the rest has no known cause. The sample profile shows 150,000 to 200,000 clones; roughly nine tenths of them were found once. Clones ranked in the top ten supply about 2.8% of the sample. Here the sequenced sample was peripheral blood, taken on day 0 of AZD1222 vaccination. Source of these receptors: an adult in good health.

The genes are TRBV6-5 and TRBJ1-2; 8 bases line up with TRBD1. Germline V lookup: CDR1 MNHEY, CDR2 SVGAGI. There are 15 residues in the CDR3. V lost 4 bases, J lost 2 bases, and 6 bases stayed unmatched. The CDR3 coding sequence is TGTGCCAGCAGTTTTCGGACAGGGTTCAACTATGGCTACACCTTC. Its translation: CASSFRTGFNYGYTF.

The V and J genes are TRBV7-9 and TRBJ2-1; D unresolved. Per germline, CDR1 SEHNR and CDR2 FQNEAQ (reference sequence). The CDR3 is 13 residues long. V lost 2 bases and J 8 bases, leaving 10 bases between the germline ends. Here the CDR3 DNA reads TGTGCCAGCAGCTTAATGCTCATGCATGAGCAGTTCTTC. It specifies CASSLMLMHEQFF.

The CDR3 sequence: CASNIIGTGGHGYTF. For the CDR3, the DNA is TGTGCCAGCAACATTATCGGGACAGGGGGCCATGGCTACACCTTC. The genes are TRBV6-5 and TRBJ1-2; TRBD1 aligns across 12 bases. Germline V gene data show CDR1 as MNHEY and CDR2 as SVGAGI. With V trimmed by 7 bases and J by 6 bases, 9 bases remained unmatched. The CDR3 totals 15 residues.

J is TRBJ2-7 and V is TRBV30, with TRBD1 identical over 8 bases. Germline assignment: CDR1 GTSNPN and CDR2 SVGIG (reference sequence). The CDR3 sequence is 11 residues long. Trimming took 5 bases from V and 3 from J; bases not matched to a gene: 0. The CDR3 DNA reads TGTGCCTGGGGACAGGGCTACGAGCAGTACTTC. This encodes CAWGQGYEQYF.

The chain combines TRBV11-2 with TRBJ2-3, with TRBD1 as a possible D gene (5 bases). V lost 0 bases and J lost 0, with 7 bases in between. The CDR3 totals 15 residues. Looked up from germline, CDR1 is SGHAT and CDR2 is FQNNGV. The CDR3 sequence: CASSLEGASTDTQYF. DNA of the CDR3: TGTGCCAGCAGCTTAGAAGGGGCTAGCACAGATACGCAGTATTTT.

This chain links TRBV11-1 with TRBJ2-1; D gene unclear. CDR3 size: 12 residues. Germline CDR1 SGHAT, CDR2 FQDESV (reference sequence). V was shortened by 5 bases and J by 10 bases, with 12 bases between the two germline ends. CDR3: CASSRDFREQFF. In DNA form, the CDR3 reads TGTGCCAGCAGCCGCGACTTCCGGGAGCAGTTCTTC.

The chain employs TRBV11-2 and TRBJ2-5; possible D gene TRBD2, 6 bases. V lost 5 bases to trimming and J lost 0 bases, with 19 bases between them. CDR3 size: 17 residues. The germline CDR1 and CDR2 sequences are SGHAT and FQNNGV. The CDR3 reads CASSPPQRGTHQETQYF. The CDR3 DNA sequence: TGTGCCAGCAGCCCCCCCCAACGGGGGACCCACCAAGAGACCCAGTACTTC.

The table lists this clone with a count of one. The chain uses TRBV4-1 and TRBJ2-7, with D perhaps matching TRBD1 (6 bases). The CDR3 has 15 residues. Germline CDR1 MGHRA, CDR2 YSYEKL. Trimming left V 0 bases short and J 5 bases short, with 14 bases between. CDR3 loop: CASSQEGNRDHEQYF. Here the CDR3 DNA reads TGCGCCAGCAGCCAAGAAGGCAACAGGGACCACGAGCAGTACTTC.

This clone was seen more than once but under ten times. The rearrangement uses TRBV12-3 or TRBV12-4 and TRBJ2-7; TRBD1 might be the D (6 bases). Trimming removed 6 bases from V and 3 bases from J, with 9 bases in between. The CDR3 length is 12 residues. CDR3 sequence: CASSSDSYEQYF. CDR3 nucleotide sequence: TGTGCCAGCAGCTCGGACAGCTACGAGCAGTACTTC.

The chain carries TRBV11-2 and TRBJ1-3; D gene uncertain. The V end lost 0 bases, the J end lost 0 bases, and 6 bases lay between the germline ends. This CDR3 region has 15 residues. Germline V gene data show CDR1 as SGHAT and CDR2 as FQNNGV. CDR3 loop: CASSLERTSGNTIYF. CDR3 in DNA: TGTGCCAGCAGCTTAGAACGGACCTCTGGAAACACCATATATTTT.

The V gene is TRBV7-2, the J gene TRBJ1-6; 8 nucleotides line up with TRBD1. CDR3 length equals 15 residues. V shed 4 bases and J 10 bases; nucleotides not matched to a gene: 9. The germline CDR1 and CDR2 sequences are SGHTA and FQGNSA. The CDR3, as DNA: TGTGCCAGCAGCTCACCCAGGGGGCGCAAATCACCCCTCCACTTT. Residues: CASSSPRGRKSPLHF.

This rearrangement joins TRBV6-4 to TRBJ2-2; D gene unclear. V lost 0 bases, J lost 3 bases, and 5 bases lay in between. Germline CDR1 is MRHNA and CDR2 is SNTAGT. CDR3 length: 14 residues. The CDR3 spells CASSDSWYTGELFF. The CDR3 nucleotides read TGTGCCAGCAGTGACTCTTGGTACACCGGGGAGCTGTTTTTT.

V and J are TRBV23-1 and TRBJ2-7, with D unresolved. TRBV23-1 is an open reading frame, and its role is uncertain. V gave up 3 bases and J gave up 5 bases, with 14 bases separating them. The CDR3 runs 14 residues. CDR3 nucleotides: TGCGCCAGCAGTCACCTTGGTTCAGGCCACGAGCAGTACTTC. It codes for CASSHLGSGHEQYF.

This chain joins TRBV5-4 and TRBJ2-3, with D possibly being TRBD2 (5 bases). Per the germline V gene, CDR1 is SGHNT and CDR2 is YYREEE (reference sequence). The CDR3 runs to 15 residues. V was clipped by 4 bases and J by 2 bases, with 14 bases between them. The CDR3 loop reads CASSPGFGDTDTQYF. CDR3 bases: TGTGCCAGCAGCCCCGGGTTCGGGGACACAGATACGCAGTATTTT.

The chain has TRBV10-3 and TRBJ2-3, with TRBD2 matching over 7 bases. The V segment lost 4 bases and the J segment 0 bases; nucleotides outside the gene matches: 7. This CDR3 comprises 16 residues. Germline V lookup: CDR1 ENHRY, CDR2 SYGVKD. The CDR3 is CAISVGAGSSTDTQYF. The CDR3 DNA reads TGTGCCATCAGTGTGGGAGCGGGGAGCAGCACAGATACGCAGTATTTT.

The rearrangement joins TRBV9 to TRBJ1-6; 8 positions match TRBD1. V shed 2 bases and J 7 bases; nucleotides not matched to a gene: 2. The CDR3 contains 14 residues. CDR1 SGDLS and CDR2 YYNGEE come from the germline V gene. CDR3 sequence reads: CASSVDRGNSPLHF. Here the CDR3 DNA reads TGTGCCAGCAGCGTCGACAGGGGAAATTCACCCCTCCACTTT.

CDR3 sequence: CASSPQMNTEAFF. CDR3 nucleotides: TGTGCCAGCAGCCCCCAAATGAACACTGAAGCTTTCTTT. V is TRBV7-6 and J is TRBJ1-1; D is unclear. Trimming pared 5 bases from V and 0 bases from J, leaving 7 bases between. The CDR3 runs to 13 residues. The V gene's germline CDR1 is SGHVS and CDR2 FNYEAQ.